This T cell receptor (beta chain) was obtained from a study of T cells in Graves' hyperthyroidism and ophthalmopathy. From RNA transcripts, TCR beta CDR3 regions were amplified. In the first-round RT-PCR of the TCR CDR3, the HTBI primer set was used. TCRdb used MiXCR to reprocess the multiplex PCR reads, holding one entry per CDR3 protein. Among roughly 570,000 distinct CDR3 sequences listed, 15% to 17% were seen once. This clonotype was seen ten or more times. As yet, its antigen is unknown. Study-level points and caveats: Most thyroid-expanded clonotypes above 0.001 were also found in blood.

J gave up 4 bases and V 11 bases, and 17 bases lay outside the gene matches. CDR1 and CDR2 (germline): MNHNS, SASEGT. The CDR3 has 16 amino acids. Uncontrolled infection, other autoimmune disease, pregnancy or lactation disqualified patients from enrolment. The receptor was isolated from a woman in her twenties or thirties with Graves' hyperthyroidism. V usage is TRBV6-1 and J usage is TRBJ2-5; 9 positions agree with TRBD1. The sample was blood. DNA for the CDR3: TGTGCCGGGGGGGGGACAGGGAAGGAAGTCCGAGAGACCCAGTACTTC. Its protein is CAGGGTGKEVRETQYF.